This record concerns one TCR beta chain sequence. This specimen comes from a study of neoadjuvant anti-PD-1 for oral cavity cancer. Study background: Most patients had three to four biweekly doses of 3 mg/kg nivolumab before resection.

TCRdb keeps only in-frame clones here, not all; method: immunoSEQ multiplex PCR. The sample lists approximately 5,700 clones; around 60% were seen once. The CDR3 is 13 residues long. V gave up 3 bases and J gave up 6 bases, with 12 bases separating them. Germline CDR1 is SQVTM and CDR2 is ANQGSEA. Time point denoted: after neoadjuvant nivolumab, at surgical resection. The chain is built from TRBV29-1 and TRBJ2-1; D is possibly TRBD1 or TRBD2 (5 bases each). This sequence was found in a person aged 35-79 years with oral cavity squamous cell carcinoma. The input for sequencing was tumor tissue, taken after nivolumab (anti-PD-1) treatment. The CDR3 DNA reads as TGCAGCGTTGAGACGGGGCAAAGCAATGAGCAGTTCTTC. As protein: CSVETGQSNEQFF.